This paragraph reports one T cell receptor (beta chain). CDR1 is LGHDT, CDR2 YNNKEL, per germline (reference sequence). The CDR3 loop spans 17 amino acids. The V segment lost 0 bases and the J segment 6 bases; nucleotides outside the gene matches: 6. The data are from a study of blood T cell repertoires in COVID-19. Study context: PBMCs, B-cell-depleted T cells, or T cells provided the cDNA or gDNA that made up the material.

Profiling relied on immunoSEQ multiplex PCR, and the TCRdb table lists in-frame clones only, not all of them. The sample holds about 30,000 clones, approximately 90% seen once. The source is a man in his sixties with active or convalescent COVID-19. Input material: peripheral blood. The rearrangement links TRBV3-1 (or the pseudogene TRBV3-2) to TRBJ2-1; TRBD2 agrees at 12 bases. CDR3 in amino acids: CASSQDRLAGGLNEQFF. CDR3 DNA sequence: TGTGCCAGCAGCCAAGATCGGCTAGCGGGGGGGCTCAATGAGCAGTTCTTC.